This T cell receptor (beta chain) is drawn from a study of control samples from healthy donors and cancer patients. Germline V gene lookup returns CDR1 MGHRA and CDR2 YSYEKL. There are 15 residues in the CDR3. The V and J ends lost 3 bases and 2 bases, in that order; junction bases with no gene match: 4. The assay was immunoSEQ multiplex PCR, and TCRdb's table has in-frame clones only and misses some. Here the sample spans over 150,000 clones, approximately 94% being singletons. Sequenced input: PBMCs. The chain links TRBV4-1 to TRBJ1-5, with 7 nucleotides matching TRBD1. The TCR sequence derives from a man aged 60 to 75 with colorectal cancer. The CDR3 nucleotides read TGCGCCAGCAGCCACCTTGACAGGGGCAATCAGCCCCAGCATTTT. Translation: CASSHLDRGNQPQHF.